One and the same sample provided the 5 T cell receptor beta chains below, sequenced in a study of T cells in women clearing cervical HPV infection. Repertoires were generated with immunoSEQ multiplex PCR, while TCRdb's copy carries only in-frame clones and drops some. This sample's table reports 40,000 to 60,000 clones. The material sequenced was blood buffy coat. The receptors were sampled from a woman aged 18 to 75 with a cervical HPV16 infection that either progressed to CIN3+ or cleared (not recorded which).

Remarks on this clone: The CDR3 end lies 3 residues beyond the end of the read and is filled in from the germline J gene. J is TRBJ2-2 and V is TRBV2, with D possibly TRBD1 on 6 matching bases. Germline CDR1 SNHLY, CDR2 FYNNEI. The length of the CDR3 is 13 residues. The DNA read from the CDR3 is TGTGCCAGCAGGGACAAGGACAGAGAAAAG. Its protein product is CASRDKDREK. The whole CDR3 is CASRDKDREKLFF.

With regard to this clone: The read is 3 residues too short to cover the CDR3 end, so that end is filled in from the germline J gene. The chain links TRBV28 to TRBJ1-6, with 9 bases fitting TRBD1. The CDR3 has 17 amino acids. In germline, CDR1 is MDHEN, CDR2 SYDVKM. Trimming cost V 3 bases and J 5 bases; bases outside gene matches: 8. The sequenced CDR3 bases are TGTGCCAGCAGTTTTGGACAGGGGCCGATGAATAATTCACCC. This sequence encodes CASSFGQGPMNNSP. The full CDR3 sequence reads CASSFGQGPMNNSPLHF. Using reference TRBV28 and TRBJ1-6 for the parts outside the CDR3, the full variable domain is DVKVTQSSRYLVKRTGEKVFLECVQDMDHENMFWYRQDPGLGLRLIYFSYDVKMKEKGDIPEGYSVSREKKERFSLILESASTNQTSMYLCASSFGQGPMNNSPLHFGNGTRLTVT.

Details on this clone: The DNA ends 3 residues before the CDR3 does, and the rest of the CDR3 is filled in from the germline J gene. This chain joins TRBV6-4 and TRBJ2-2; D is possibly TRBD1 (6 bases). Germline V gene lookup returns CDR1 MRHNA and CDR2 SNTAGT. Trimming stripped 0 bases from V and 2 bases from J, with 10 bases between. CDR3 length equals 16 residues. The CDR3 sequence is CASSDSAGTNTGELFF. Incomplete CDR3 DNA: TGTGCCAGCAGTGACTCCGCCGGGACAAACACCGGGGAG.

A remark on this clone: The read falls 3 residues short of the CDR3 end, and the missing part is taken from the germline J gene. This sequence joins TRBV7-3 and TRBJ2-3; D is possibly TRBD1 (6 bases). The V gene lost 2 bases and the J gene lost 5 bases, with 11 bases spanning the gap. This CDR3 comprises 14 residues. Germline values: CDR1 SGHTA, CDR2 FQGTGA. The DNA read from the CDR3 is TGTGCCAGCAGCTTAGAATCCAGGGGAGATACG. It encodes CASSLESRGDT. In full, the CDR3 reads CASSLESRGDTQYF.

Details on this clone: The CDR3 end lies 3 residues beyond the end of the read and is filled in from the germline J gene. The chain employs TRBV6-2 or TRBV6-3 and TRBJ1-5; the D is unclear. V shed 2 bases and J shed 4 bases, with 9 bases lying between them. Germline loops: CDR1 MNHEY, CDR2 SVGEGT. The CDR3 runs 14 residues. The CDR3 bases that were read are TGTGCCAGCAGTTACAATGGGCTGAATCAGCCC. It specifies CASSYNGLNQP. The whole CDR3 protein reads CASSYNGLNQPQHF.